This T cell receptor (beta chain) was obtained from a study of cytomegalovirus exposure and HLA in healthy donors. Likely unrecorded immune exposures existed in these nominally healthy donors. As for this clone: What it binds is unknown.

Germline V CDR1 and CDR2: SQVTM, ANQGSEA. CDR3 length: 12 amino acids. V lost 7 bases and J 6 bases, leaving 12 bases between the germline ends. In the PCR, 60 Vbeta and 13 Jbeta primers were used. Sequencing was performed with immunoSEQ multiplex PCR; in TCRdb, only in-frame clones are kept and a portion is missing. This sample has fewer than 250,000 clones, with roughly 80% found just once. Findings of the study overall: The sole available immune exposure information was CMV serostatus. Earlier analysis found most TCR beta V segments productive about 90% or about 30% of the time. Association with HLA alleles at 0.05 false discovery rate was found for around 15,000 TCR beta sequences in a later analysis.

Material for sequencing was PBMCs. The chain has TRBV29-1 and TRBJ2-2; no definite D call. This TCR was sampled from a man under 40 in good health and CMV-seronegative. CDR3 DNA sequence: TGCAGCGCCCGGCTAGAATCCGGGGAGCTGTTTTTT. This gives the protein CSARLESGELFF.